Listed below are T cell receptor beta chains from one sample, sequenced in a study of cytomegalovirus exposure and HLA in healthy donors. Sequenced by immunoSEQ multiplex PCR; TCRdb stores in-frame clones only, minus some. The table shows approximately 280,000 clones, with 70% to 90% occurring only once. Sequenced: PBMCs. Every receptor here comes from a woman aged 18-30 years in good health and CMV-seronegative. The CDR3 runs from the conserved cysteine through the conserved F or W. A D gene is named only where the DNA matches it firmly. Only part of the rows carry a size: once, few, many, or a class if the clone is expanded.

V gene,clone size,D gene,J gene,CDR3 protein,CDR3 DNA
TRBV6-1,.,TRBD1,TRBJ2-1,CASSVRQGAYNEQFF,TGTGCCAGCAGTGTTAGACAGGGGGCATACAATGAGCAGTTCTTC
TRBV19,.,.,TRBJ1-1,CASSPKGGAEAFF,TGTGCCAGTAGCCCTAAGGGAGGGGCTGAAGCTTTCTTT
TRBV5-3,.,.,TRBJ2-7,CARFTRERSYEQYF,TGTGCCAGATTTACCCGGGAGAGGTCCTACGAGCAGTACTTC
TRBV19,.,TRBD1,TRBJ1-1,CASSIPLGTGHTEAFF,TGTGCCAGTAGTATCCCCCTTGGGACAGGGCACACTGAAGCTTTCTTT
TRBV28,.,.,TRBJ1-2,CASTRDNYGYTF,TGTGCCAGCACCCGGGACAATTACGGCTACACCTTC
TRBV29-1,.,TRBD1,TRBJ2-5,CSVLGQGSWETQYF,TGCAGCGTCCTGGGACAGGGATCGTGGGAGACCCAGTACTTC
TRBV30,.,.,TRBJ2-7,CASASSYEQYF,TGTGCCTCAGCGAGCTCCTACGAGCAGTACTTC
TRBV6-5,.,.,TRBJ2-2,CASSYGQEYTGELFF,TGTGCCAGCAGTTACGGGCAGGAATACACCGGGGAGCTGTTTTTT
TRBV19,.,.,TRBJ1-1,CASSVRGGRMNTEAFF,TGTGCCAGTAGTGTCCGCGGGGGTCGGATGAACACTGAAGCTTTCTTT
TRBV7-9,once,TRBD1,TRBJ2-4,CASSASPGTDKNIQYF,TGTGCCAGCAGCGCATCACCAGGGACAGACAAAAACATTCAGTACTTC
TRBV7-9,.,.,TRBJ2-3,CASSSGTLSTDTQYF,TGTGCCAGCAGCTCGGGGACACTTAGCACAGATACGCAGTATTTT
TRBV2,.,TRBD1,TRBJ2-6,CASGTGLSGANVLTF,TGTGCCAGCGGGACAGGGCTTTCTGGGGCCAACGTCCTGACTTTC
TRBV7-3,.,TRBD2,TRBJ2-7,CASSLRRGTSYEQYF,TGTGCCAGCAGCTTACGGCGGGGGACCTCCTACGAGCAGTACTTC
TRBV2,.,.,TRBJ2-7,CASSDSEPYEQYF,TGTGCCAGCAGTGATAGCGAGCCCTACGAGCAGTACTTC
TRBV5-1,many,.,TRBJ1-1,CASSLEDAGWTEAFF,TGCGCCAGCAGCTTGGAGGATGCAGGGTGGACTGAAGCTTTCTTT
TRBV5-6,.,.,TRBJ2-2,CASSLRRQGYTGELFF,TGTGCCAGCAGCTTGCGGCGGCAGGGGTACACCGGGGAGCTGTTTTTT
TRBV11-2,.,.,TRBJ1-5,CASSLQGFQPQHF,TGTGCCAGCAGCTTACAGGGTTTTCAGCCCCAGCATTTT
TRBV15,.,.,TRBJ2-7,CATSNRQGTFRQYF,TGTGCCACCAGCAATCGACAAGGAACGTTTCGGCAGTACTTC
TRBV29-1,.,.,TRBJ2-3,CSVEDPLVEDTQYF,TGCAGCGTTGAAGATCCACTAGTTGAAGATACGCAGTATTTT
TRBV6-1,.,.,TRBJ2-7,CASSHLGSSYEQYF,TGTGCCAGCAGCCACTTAGGGAGCTCCTACGAGCAGTACTTC
TRBV7-3,.,.,TRBJ2-7,CASSQTGPGDEQYF,TGTGCCAGCAGCCAGACAGGCCCCGGGGACGAGCAGTACTTC
TRBV2,.,TRBD2,TRBJ2-1,CASTPVSGPPWNEQFF,TGTGCCAGCACCCCCGTTAGCGGGCCGCCTTGGAATGAGCAGTTCTTC
TRBV18,.,TRBD1,TRBJ2-5,CASSPNRGETQYF,TGTGCCAGCTCACCCAACAGGGGCGAGACCCAGTACTTC
TRBV20-1,.,.,TRBJ2-3,CSAPRTDTQYF,TGCAGTGCTCCGAGGACAGATACGCAGTATTTT
TRBV25-1,.,.,TRBJ2-7,CASSEGSGGEQYF,TGTGCCAGCAGTGAAGGGTCCGGCGGCGAGCAGTACTTC
TRBV5-1,.,TRBD1,TRBJ1-2,CASSPGQGAGYTF,TGCGCCAGCAGCCCGGGACAGGGGGCCGGCTACACCTTC